This T cell receptor beta chain was identified in a study of lymphopenia after photon versus proton radiotherapy. The study's findings and limits: Authors raise, but do not show, better survival with proton therapy. Oligoclonal CD8+ Temra expansion after nadir drove photon patients' diversity drop. Post-nadir TCR diversity decline inversely tracked overall survival among those who died. Relative stability marked proton patients; photon patients lost diversity and naive cells.

As regards this clone: Its antigen is unidentified.

Clones were read by immunoSEQ multiplex PCR, and TCRdb kept only the in-frame ones, dropping some. The sample consists of approximately 62,000 clones, 65% to 85% of them appearing once. This CDR3 comprises 16 residues. The V and J ends lost 2 bases and 0 bases respectively, with 12 bases between them. CDR1 is SNHLY, CDR2 FYNNEI, per germline. The chain combines TRBV2 with TRBJ2-3, with D perhaps being TRBD1 or TRBD2 (6 bases each). The clonotype originates from a man aged 60-69 years with pancreatic cancer. The material sequenced was peripheral blood, taken from a patient treated with proton-based radiotherapy. CDR3: CASSERGAGSTDTQYF. CDR3 nucleotides: TGTGCCAGCAGTGAAAGGGGGGCTGGGAGCACAGATACGCAGTATTTT.